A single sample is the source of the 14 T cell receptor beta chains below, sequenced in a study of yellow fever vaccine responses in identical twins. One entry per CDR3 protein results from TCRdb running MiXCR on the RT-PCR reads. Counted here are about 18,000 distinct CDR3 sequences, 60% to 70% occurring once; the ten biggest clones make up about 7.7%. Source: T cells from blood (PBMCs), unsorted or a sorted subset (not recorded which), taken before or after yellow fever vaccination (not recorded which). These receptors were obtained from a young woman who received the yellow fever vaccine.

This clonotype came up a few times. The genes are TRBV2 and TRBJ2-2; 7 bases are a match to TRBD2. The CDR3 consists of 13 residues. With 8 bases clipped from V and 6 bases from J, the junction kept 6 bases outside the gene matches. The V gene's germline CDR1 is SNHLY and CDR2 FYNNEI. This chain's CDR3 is CASGPGRAGELFF. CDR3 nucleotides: TGTGCCAGCGGGCCAGGGAGGGCCGGGGAGCTGTTTTTT. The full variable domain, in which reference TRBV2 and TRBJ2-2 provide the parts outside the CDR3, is EPEVTQTPSHQVTQMGQEVILRCVPISNHLYFYWYRQILGQKVEFLVSFYNNEISEKSEIFDDQFSVERPDGSNFTLKIRSTKLEDSAMYFCASGPGRAGELFFGEGSRLTVL.

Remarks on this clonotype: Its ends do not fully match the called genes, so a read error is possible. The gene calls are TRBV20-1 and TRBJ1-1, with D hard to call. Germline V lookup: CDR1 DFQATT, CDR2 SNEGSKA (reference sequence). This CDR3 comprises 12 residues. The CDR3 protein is CSARGPGTQAFF. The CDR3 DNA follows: TGCAGTGCTAGAGGACCCGGCACTCAAGCTTTCTTT.

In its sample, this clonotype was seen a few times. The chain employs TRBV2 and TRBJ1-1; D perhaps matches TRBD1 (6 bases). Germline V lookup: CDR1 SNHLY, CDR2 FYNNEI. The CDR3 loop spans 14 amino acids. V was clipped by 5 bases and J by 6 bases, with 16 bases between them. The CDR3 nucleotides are TGTGCCAGCAGTCGCACAGGGTTTCGGGCTGAAGCTTTCTTT. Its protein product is CASSRTGFRAEAFF.

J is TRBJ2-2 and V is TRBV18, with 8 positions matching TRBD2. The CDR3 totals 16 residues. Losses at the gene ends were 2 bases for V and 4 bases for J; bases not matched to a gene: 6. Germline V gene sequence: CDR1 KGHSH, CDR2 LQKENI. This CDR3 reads CASSPGAGATTGELFF. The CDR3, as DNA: TGTGCCAGCTCACCAGGAGCGGGGGCAACCACCGGGGAGCTGTTTTTT.

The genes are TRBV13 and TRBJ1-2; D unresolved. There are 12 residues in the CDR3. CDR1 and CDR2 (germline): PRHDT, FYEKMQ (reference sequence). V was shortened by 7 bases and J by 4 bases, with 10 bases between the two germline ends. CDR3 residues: CASKRETYGYTF. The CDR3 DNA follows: TGTGCCAGCAAGCGGGAGACCTATGGCTACACCTTC.

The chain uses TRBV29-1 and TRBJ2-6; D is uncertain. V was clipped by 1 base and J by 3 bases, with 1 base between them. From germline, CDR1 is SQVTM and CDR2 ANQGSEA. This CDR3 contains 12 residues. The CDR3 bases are TGCAGCGTTGAAGGTGGGGCCAACGTCCTGACTTTC. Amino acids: CSVEGGANVLTF.

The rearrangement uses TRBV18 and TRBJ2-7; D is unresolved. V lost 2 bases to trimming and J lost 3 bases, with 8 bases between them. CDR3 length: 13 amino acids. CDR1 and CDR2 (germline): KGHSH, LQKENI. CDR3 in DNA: TGTGCCAGCTCACCAAACGGCAACTACGAGCAGTACGTC. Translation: CASSPNGNYEQYV.

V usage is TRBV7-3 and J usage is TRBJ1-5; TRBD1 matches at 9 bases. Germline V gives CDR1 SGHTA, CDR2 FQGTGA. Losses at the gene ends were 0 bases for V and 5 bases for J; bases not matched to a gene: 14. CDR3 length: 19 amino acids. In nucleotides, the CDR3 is TGTGCCAGCAGCTTAACCGGGACAGGGTCAGTCTCAGGGTATCAGCCCCAGCATTTT. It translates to CASSLTGTGSVSGYQPQHF.

DNA for the CDR3: TGTGCCAGCAGCTTAGGGGACAGGATGAGCCATGGCTACACCTTC. Its translation: CASSLGDRMSHGYTF. The chain combines TRBV13 with TRBJ1-2, with TRBD1 matching 7 bases. The CDR3 consists of 15 residues. Germline loops: CDR1 PRHDT, CDR2 FYEKMQ (reference sequence). After removal of 0 bases from V and 6 bases from J, the junction contained 7 bases not matched to a gene. Full variable domain (remainder filled in from reference TRBV13 and TRBJ1-2): AAGVIQSPRHLIKEKRETATLKCYPIPRHDTVYWYQQGPGQDPQFLISFYEKMQSDKGSIPDRFSAQQFSDYHSELNMSSLELGDSALYFCASSLGDRMSHGYTFGSGTRLTVV.

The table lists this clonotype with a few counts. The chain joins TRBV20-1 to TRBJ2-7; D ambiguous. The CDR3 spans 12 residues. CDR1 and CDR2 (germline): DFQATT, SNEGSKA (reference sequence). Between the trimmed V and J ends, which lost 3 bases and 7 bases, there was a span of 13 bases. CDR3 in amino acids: CSASSPFAEQYV. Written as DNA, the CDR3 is TGCAGTGCTAGTTCCCCTTTTGCGGAGCAGTACGTC.

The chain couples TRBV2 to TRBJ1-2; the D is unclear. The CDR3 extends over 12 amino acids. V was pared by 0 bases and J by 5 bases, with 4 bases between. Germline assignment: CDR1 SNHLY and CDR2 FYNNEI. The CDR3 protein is CASSEAGYGYTF. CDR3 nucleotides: TGTGCCAGCAGTGAAGCGGGATATGGCTACACCTTC.

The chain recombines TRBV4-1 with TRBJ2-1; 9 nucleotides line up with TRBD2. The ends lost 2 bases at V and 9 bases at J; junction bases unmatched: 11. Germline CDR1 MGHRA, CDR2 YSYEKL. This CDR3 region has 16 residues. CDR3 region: CASSQPSGTPSGEQFF. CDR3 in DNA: TGCGCCAGCAGCCAACCTAGCGGGACCCCGAGCGGTGAGCAGTTCTTC.

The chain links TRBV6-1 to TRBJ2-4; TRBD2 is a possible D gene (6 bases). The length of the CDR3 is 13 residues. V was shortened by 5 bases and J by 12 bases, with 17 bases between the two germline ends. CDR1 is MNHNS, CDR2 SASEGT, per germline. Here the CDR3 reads CASSQSLAGSQYF. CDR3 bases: TGTGCCAGCAGTCAAAGCCTGGCCGGGAGTCAGTACTTC.

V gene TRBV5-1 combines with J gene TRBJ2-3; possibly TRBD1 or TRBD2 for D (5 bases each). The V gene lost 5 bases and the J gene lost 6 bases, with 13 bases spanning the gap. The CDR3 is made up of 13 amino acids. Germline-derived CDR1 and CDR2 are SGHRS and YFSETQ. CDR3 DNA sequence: TGCGCCAGCAGTACCGGGACGGCTGATACGCAGTATTTT. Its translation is CASSTGTADTQYF.